These T cell receptor beta chains were read from a single sample in a study of blood T cell repertoires in COVID-19. Profiled with immunoSEQ multiplex PCR; TCRdb holds only in-frame clones, not every one. The sample lists approximately 290,000 clones; around 89% were seen once. Sequenced sample: peripheral blood. Receptors were obtained from a man aged 25 to 45 with acute or convalescent COVID-19. The CDR3 runs from the conserved cysteine through the conserved F or W. The D gene is left open where the match is weak. Clone size is shown for a subset of rows, as once, few, many or a class of expanded clone.

NA,TRBJ2-1,TRBD1,TRBV5-5,CASSAPGQGLHEQFF,TGTGCCAGCAGCGCCCCGGGACAGGGGCTCCATGAGCAGTTCTTC
once,TRBJ2-7,NA,TRBV5-1,CASTLGGTSYEQYF,TGCGCCAGCACCCTGGGGGGGACATCCTACGAGCAGTACTTC
NA,TRBJ1-2,TRBD1,TRBV2,CASSGWTGRDGYTF,TGTGCCAGCAGTGGATGGACAGGGCGGGATGGCTACACCTTC
NA,TRBJ1-4,NA,TRBV28,CASSFSGVGEKLFF,TGTGCCAGCAGTTTCTCAGGGGTTGGTGAAAAACTGTTTTTT
NA,TRBJ2-7,TRBD1,TRBV19,CASGLTGVPYEQYF,TGTGCCAGTGGATTGACAGGGGTTCCCTACGAGCAGTACTTC
NA,TRBJ1-5,TRBD1,TRBV6-5,CASTDRGLGQPQHF,TGTGCCAGCACCGACAGGGGGCTTGGTCAGCCCCAGCATTTT
NA,TRBJ2-5,NA,TRBV3-1/TRBV3-2,CASTQNPGTSRETQYF,TGTGCCAGCACCCAAAATCCAGGAACTAGCCGAGAGACCCAGTACTTC
NA,TRBJ2-1,NA,TRBV30,CAWSILSSYNEQFF,TGTGCCTGGAGTATCCTAAGCTCCTACAATGAGCAGTTCTTC
NA,TRBJ1-2,TRBD1,TRBV3-1/TRBV3-2,CASSQTGQAGPSF,TGTGCCAGCAGCCAAACCGGACAGGCCGGACCCTCCTTC
once,TRBJ1-2,TRBD1,TRBV7-9,CASRRTGANYGYTF,TGTGCCAGCAGGCGGACAGGGGCGAACTATGGCTACACCTTC
NA,TRBJ1-1,NA,TRBV10-3,CAISRNGRNTEAFF,TGTGCCATCTCTCGAAATGGCAGGAACACTGAAGCTTTCTTT
NA,TRBJ1-5,NA,TRBV28,CASSRAGNQPQHF,TGTGCCAGCAGTCGGGCGGGTAATCAGCCCCAGCATTTT
NA,TRBJ1-6,NA,TRBV18,CASSPGEGRNSPLHF,TGTGCCAGCTCACCCGGTGAGGGAAGAAATTCACCCCTCCACTTT
NA,TRBJ1-6,TRBD1,TRBV6-5,CASSYSKGTGGSPLHF,TGTGCCAGCAGTTACTCGAAAGGGACAGGGGGATCACCCCTCCACTTT
NA,TRBJ2-1,TRBD2,TRBV28,CASTPSMGTRGQFF,TGTGCCAGCACCCCCTCAATGGGGACTAGGGGGCAGTTCTTC
NA,TRBJ1-2,TRBD1,TRBV7-3,CASSFGTGDYGYTF,TGTGCCAGCAGCTTCGGGACAGGGGACTATGGCTACACCTTC
NA,TRBJ2-3,TRBD2,TRBV19,CASRTLGGSTDTQYF,TGTGCCAGTAGGACTTTGGGGGGGAGCACAGATACGCAGTATTTT
once,TRBJ1-6,NA,TRBV4-2,CASSQDRGSPLHF,TGTGCCAGCAGCCAAGATCGCGGATCACCCCTCCACTTT
NA,TRBJ2-3,TRBD2,TRBV5-1,CASSLGLAGGTDTQYF,TGCGCCAGCAGCTTGGGTCTAGCGGGAGGGACAGATACGCAGTATTTT
few,TRBJ1-3,NA,TRBV11-2,CASSLEATLPGNTIYF,TGTGCCAGCAGCCTTGAGGCAACGCTACCGGGAAACACCATATATTTT
NA,TRBJ2-7,NA,TRBV5-6,CASSFDLSYEQYF,TGTGCCAGCAGCTTCGACTTATCCTACGAGCAGTACTTC
NA,TRBJ2-1,NA,TRBV20-1,CSASRWQGKDEQFF,TGCAGTGCTAGTAGGTGGCAGGGAAAGGATGAGCAGTTCTTC
NA,TRBJ2-3,NA,TRBV11-1,CASSLSVSRDTQYF,TGTGCCAGCAGCTTGAGCGTTTCAAGAGATACGCAGTATTTT
NA,TRBJ2-2,NA,TRBV13,CASSSRAGELFF,TGTGCCAGCAGCTCGAGAGCCGGGGAGCTGTTTTTT
few,TRBJ1-5,NA,TRBV28,CASKPGGSQPQHF,TGTGCCAGCAAACCTGGGGGCAGCCAGCCCCAGCATTTT
NA,TRBJ2-1,NA,TRBV30,CAWSLGGGTYNEQFF,TGTGCCTGGAGTCTAGGGGGGGGTACCTACAATGAGCAGTTCTTC
NA,TRBJ2-5,NA,TRBV18,CASSPLGQQETQYF,TGTGCCAGCTCACCCTTGGGACAACAAGAGACCCAGTACTTC
NA,TRBJ2-1,TRBD1,TRBV5-4,CASSLGSGGQGYNEQFF,TGTGCCAGCAGCTTGGGGTCCGGGGGACAGGGGTACAATGAGCAGTTCTTC
NA,TRBJ2-2,NA,TRBV28,CASSFSQRLTRELFF,TGTGCCAGCAGTTTCAGCCAGAGACTAACCCGGGAGCTGTTTTTT
NA,TRBJ2-1,NA,TRBV5-1,CASSWGSAGVGNEQFF,TGCGCCAGCAGCTGGGGTTCGGCAGGGGTTGGAAATGAGCAGTTCTTC
NA,TRBJ1-2,NA,TRBV7-9,CASSLSRGGEGYTF,TGTGCCAGCAGCCTCAGCCGGGGGGGCGAAGGCTACACCTTC
once,TRBJ1-2,NA,TRBV9,CASSVSGYSNGYTF,TGTGCCAGCAGCGTATCAGGGTATAGCAATGGCTACACCTTC
once,TRBJ1-1,NA,TRBV6-1,CASSEARGNTEAFF,TGTGCCAGCAGTGAAGCTAGGGGGAACACTGAAGCTTTCTTT
NA,TRBJ1-2,NA,TRBV5-4,CASSFGRDSGYGYTF,TGTGCCAGCAGCTTTGGGAGGGACTCCGGCTATGGCTACACCTTC
NA,TRBJ2-1,NA,TRBV21-1,CASSYAGTAYNEQFF,TGTGCCAGCAGCTATGCGGGGACAGCATACAATGAGCAGTTCTTC
once,TRBJ2-2,NA,TRBV7-6,CASSFGNTGELFF,TGTGCCAGCAGCTTCGGTAACACCGGGGAGCTGTTTTTT
NA,TRBJ1-1,NA,TRBV10-2,CASSVGVRMNTEAFF,TGCGCCAGCAGTGTGGGAGTGAGGATGAACACTGAAGCTTTCTTT
few,TRBJ1-2,NA,TRBV29-1,CSVEDQNVRIGSGNYGYTF,TGCAGCGTTGAAGATCAAAACGTCAGGATTGGATCGGGGAACTATGGCTACACCTTC
once,TRBJ1-2,TRBD1,TRBV19,CASTKDPPDRAGSHRYGYTF,TGTGCCAGTACTAAAGACCCCCCGGACAGGGCTGGGTCCCACCGCTATGGCTACACCTTC
once,TRBJ1-1,TRBD1,TRBV28,CASSLDRGRRGWGTEAFF,TGTGCCAGCAGTTTAGACAGGGGGCGCAGGGGATGGGGCACTGAAGCTTTCTTT
NA,TRBJ2-4,NA,TRBV28,CASSSQTPRIQYF,TGTGCCAGCAGTTCCCAGACCCCGAGGATTCAGTACTTC
NA,TRBJ2-3,TRBD2,TRBV6-5,CASSYSKGGSSDTQYF,TGTGCCAGCAGTTACTCGAAGGGCGGGAGTTCAGATACGCAGTATTTT
NA,TRBJ1-5,NA,TRBV11-2,CASSEDRHQPQHF,TGTGCCAGCAGCGAGGACAGACATCAGCCCCAGCATTTT
NA,TRBJ2-1,TRBD2,TRBV3-1/TRBV3-2,CASSQEELAGVPNEQFF,TGTGCCAGCAGCCAAGAGGAACTAGCGGGAGTACCAAATGAGCAGTTCTTC
NA,TRBJ2-4,TRBD1,TRBV5-1,CASSLRDRDIQYF,TGCGCCAGCAGCTTGAGGGACAGGGACATTCAGTACTTC